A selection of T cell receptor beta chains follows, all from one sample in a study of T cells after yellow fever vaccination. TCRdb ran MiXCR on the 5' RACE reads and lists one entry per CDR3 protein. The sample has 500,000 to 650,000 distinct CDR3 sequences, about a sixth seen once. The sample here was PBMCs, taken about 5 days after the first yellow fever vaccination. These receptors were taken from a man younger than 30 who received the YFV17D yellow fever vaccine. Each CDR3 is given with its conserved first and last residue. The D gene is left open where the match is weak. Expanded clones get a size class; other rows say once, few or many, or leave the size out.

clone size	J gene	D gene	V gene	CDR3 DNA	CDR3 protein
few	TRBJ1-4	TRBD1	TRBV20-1	TGCAGTGCTTCCGACAGGGTCGGTGAAAAACTGTTTTTT	CSASDRVGEKLFF
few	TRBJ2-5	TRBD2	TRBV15	TGTGCCACCAGCGGGGCGGGGGGTGCCCGAGAGACCCAGTACTTC	CATSGAGGARETQYF
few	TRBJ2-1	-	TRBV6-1	TGTGCCAGCAGGTGGGGGGAGTACACTGAGCAGTTCTTC	CASRWGEYTEQFF
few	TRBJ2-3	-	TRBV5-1	TGCGCCAGCAGGGCAGGGAACACAGATACGCAGTATTTT	CASRAGNTDTQYF
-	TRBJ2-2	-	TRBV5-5	TGTGCCAGCACCTTCCCGGGAAGGGCGGTAGCGAACACCGGGGAGCTGTTTTTT	CASTFPGRAVANTGELFF
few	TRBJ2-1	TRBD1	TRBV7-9	TGTGCCAGCAGTCTAGGGACAGGGTCCCCCAATGAGCAGTTCTTC	CASSLGTGSPNEQFF
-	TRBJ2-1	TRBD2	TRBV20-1	TGCAGTGCTAGAGAAACTAGCGGGGGGACCGATAATGAGCAGTTCTTC	CSARETSGGTDNEQFF
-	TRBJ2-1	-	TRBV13	TGTGCCAGCAGCTATCTCGGGACTCCCGGCTACAATGAGCAGTTCTTC	CASSYLGTPGYNEQFF
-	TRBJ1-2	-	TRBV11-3	TGTGCCAGCAGCTTAGCCACAACCCGTGGCTACACCTTC	CASSLATTRGYTF
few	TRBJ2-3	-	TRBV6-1	TGTGCCAGCAGTGAAGGGGCAGGCACAGATACGCAGTATTTT	CASSEGAGTDTQYF
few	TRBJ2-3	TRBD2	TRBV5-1	TGCGCCAGCAGCGACCGAAGCGGGGGGCCCACAGATACGCAGTATTTT	CASSDRSGGPTDTQYF
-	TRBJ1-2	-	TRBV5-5	TGTGCCAGCAGCTTGTCCGGGACTTCTACCTATGGCTACACCTTC	CASSLSGTSTYGYTF
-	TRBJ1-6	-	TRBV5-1	TGCGCCAGCAGCTTGGTGTCAGGGGAAGGGAATAATTCACCCCTCCACTTT	CASSLVSGEGNNSPLHF
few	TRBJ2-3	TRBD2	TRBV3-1	TGTGCCAGCAGCCAAGGACCATCGGCTAGCGGGCCCTATGATACGCAGTATTTT	CASSQGPSASGPYDTQYF
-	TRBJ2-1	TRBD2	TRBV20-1	TGCAGTGCTAAGATAGCGGGGGCATACAATGAGCAGTTCTTC	CSAKIAGAYNEQFF
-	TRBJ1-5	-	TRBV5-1	TGCGCCAGCAGCTTCCCAGCCGAGAGCAATCAGCCCCAGCATTTT	CASSFPAESNQPQHF
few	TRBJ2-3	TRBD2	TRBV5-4	TGTGCCAGCAGCTTGCGGGCGGGGGGTCGCGGGGATACGCAGTATTTT	CASSLRAGGRGDTQYF
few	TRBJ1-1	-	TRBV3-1	TGTGCCAGCAGCCCAACATGGACAGAGACTGAAGCTTTCTTT	CASSPTWTETEAFF
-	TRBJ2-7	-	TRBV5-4	TGTGCCAGCAGAGGTGACACAGCCGGAAGCTACGAGCAGTACTTC	CASRGDTAGSYEQYF
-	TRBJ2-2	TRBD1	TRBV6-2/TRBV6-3	TGTGCCAGCGGATCAAGACGGGACAGGGGATCCGGGGAGCTGTTTTTT	CASGSRRDRGSGELFF
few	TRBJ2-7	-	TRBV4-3	TGCGCCAGCAGCCAAGTGGTGGGCCCCTACGAGCAGTACTTC	CASSQVVGPYEQYF
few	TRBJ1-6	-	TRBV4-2	TGTGCCAGCAGCCAAGATGTTATACGGAGCTCCTATAATTCACCCCTCCACTTT	CASSQDVIRSSYNSPLHF
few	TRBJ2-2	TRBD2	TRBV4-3	TGCGCCAGCAGCCTCCCTAGCGGCGGGGAGCTGTTTTTT	CASSLPSGGELFF
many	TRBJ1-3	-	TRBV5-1	TGCGCCAGCAGCTTGGATCCGAAGGAGGACACCATATATTTT	CASSLDPKEDTIYF
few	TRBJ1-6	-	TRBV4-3	TGCGCCAGCAGCGATGGGAGGTCCAGGGAGTATTCACCCCTCCACTTT	CASSDGRSREYSPLHF
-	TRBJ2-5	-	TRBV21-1	TGTGCCAGCAGCGCCGGGGTTGGGCAAGAGACCCAGTACTTC	CASSAGVGQETQYF
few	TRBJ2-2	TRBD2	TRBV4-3	TGCGCCAGCGGAGCGGGGCCGAACACCGGGGAGCTGTTTTTT	CASGAGPNTGELFF
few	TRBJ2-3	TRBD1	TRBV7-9	TGTGCCAGCAGCTGGTGGGGACAGGGCACAGATACGCAGTATTTT	CASSWWGQGTDTQYF
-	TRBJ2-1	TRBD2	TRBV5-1	TGCGCCAGCAGCTCGGGGACTAGCGGGGGGCTTTCCTCCTACAATGAGCAGTTCTTC	CASSSGTSGGLSSYNEQFF
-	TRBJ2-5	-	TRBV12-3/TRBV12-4	TGTGCCAGCAGTTTAGGTACGAGGCAGACCCAGTACTTC	CASSLGTRQTQYF
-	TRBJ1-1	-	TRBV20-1	TGCAGTGCTAGGGGCCGGCAGACCACTGAAGCTTTCTTT	CSARGRQTTEAFF
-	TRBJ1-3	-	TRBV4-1	TGCGCCAGCAGCCCGTTGGGGTTAGTTGGAAACACCATATATTTT	CASSPLGLVGNTIYF
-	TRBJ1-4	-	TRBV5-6	TGTGCCAGCAGCTTGGCGGTGGCCGGGGGTGAAAAACTGTTTTTT	CASSLAVAGGEKLFF
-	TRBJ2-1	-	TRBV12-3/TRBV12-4	TGTGCCAGCAGTTCGTACCCCAATGAGCAGTTCTTC	CASSSYPNEQFF
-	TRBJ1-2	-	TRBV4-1	TGCGCCAGCAGCCAAGAGTGGGCCAACTATGGCTACACCTTC	CASSQEWANYGYTF
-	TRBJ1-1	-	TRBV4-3	TGCGCCAGCAGCCAAGAGAGGATGAGTGAAGCTTTCTTT	CASSQERMSEAFF
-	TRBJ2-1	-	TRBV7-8	TGTGCCAGCAGCTTACAGGGGTCCCTTTACAATGAGCAGTTCTTC	CASSLQGSLYNEQFF
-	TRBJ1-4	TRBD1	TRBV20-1	TGCAGTGCTAGAGATGGGACAGTGGGCGGCTTGAATGAAAAACTGTTTTTT	CSARDGTVGGLNEKLFF
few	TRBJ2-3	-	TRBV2	TGTGCCAGCAGGGAGACGAGAGATACGCAGTATTTT	CASRETRDTQYF
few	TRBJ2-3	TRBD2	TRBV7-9	TGTGCCAGCAGCCCTAGCGCGGGGGGTCGCACAGATACGCAGTATTTT	CASSPSAGGRTDTQYF
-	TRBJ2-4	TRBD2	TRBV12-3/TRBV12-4	TGTGCCAGCAGTTTGGCGGGGGGGACCAAAAACATTCAGTACTTC	CASSLAGGTKNIQYF
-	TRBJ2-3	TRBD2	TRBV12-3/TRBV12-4	TGTGCCAGCAGTTCGCTTGGTAGCGGGGCAGATACGCAGTATTTT	CASSSLGSGADTQYF
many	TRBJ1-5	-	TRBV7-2	TGTGCCAGCAGCCGGTATAGCAATCAGCCCCAGCATTTT	CASSRYSNQPQHF
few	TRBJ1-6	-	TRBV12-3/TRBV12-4	TGTGCCAGCTCACCGGCGGGGGGCGCCTCCTATAATTCACCCCTCCACTTT	CASSPAGGASYNSPLHF
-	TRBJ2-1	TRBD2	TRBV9	TGTGCCAGCAGCGTAGGGCGGCTAGCGGAGCTCAATGAGCAGTTCTTC	CASSVGRLAELNEQFF
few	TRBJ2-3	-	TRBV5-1	TGCGCCAGCAGCGAGGGACCCGACGGAACAGATACGCAGTATTTT	CASSEGPDGTDTQYF
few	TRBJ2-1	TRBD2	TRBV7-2	TGTGCCAGCAGCGTCGGACTAGGGATTTGGAATGAGCAGTTCTTC	CASSVGLGIWNEQFF
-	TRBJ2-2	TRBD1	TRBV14	TGTGCCAGCAAGTCGGGACAGTACACCGGGGAGCTGTTTTTT	CASKSGQYTGELFF
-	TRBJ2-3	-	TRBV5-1	TGCGCCAGCAGCTTGGCGGACAGTCTCATGGATACGCAGTATTTT	CASSLADSLMDTQYF
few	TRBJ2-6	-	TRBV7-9	TGTGCCAGCAGCTTGATGGAGGGGGCCAACGTCCTGACTTTC	CASSLMEGANVLTF
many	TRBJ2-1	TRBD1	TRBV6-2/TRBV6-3	TGTGCCAGCGGCCATCGGACAGGGGCCTACAATGAGCAGTTCTTC	CASGHRTGAYNEQFF